These 6 T cell receptor beta chains were all obtained from the same sample, sequenced in a study of cytomegalovirus exposure and HLA in healthy donors. In the PCR, 60 Vbeta and 13 Jbeta primers were used. This table comes from immunoSEQ multiplex PCR, and its TCRdb copy is limited to in-frame clones, with some not included. The top ten clones hold less than 3.5% of a sample with 130,000 to 150,000 clones, under 70% of them seen once. Sequencing used PBMCs. Receptors were obtained from a woman in her thirties in good health and CMV-seropositive.

This clone was seen a few times. The V gene is TRBV6-1, the J gene TRBJ2-3, with 10 nucleotides matching TRBD2. Germline V lookup: CDR1 MNHNS, CDR2 SASEGT. V gave up 4 bases and J gave up 4 bases; unmatched junction bases: 8. This CDR3 is built from 16 residues. The CDR3 DNA follows: TGTGCCAGCAGTGGCGCTAGCGGGAGAGGTCCAGATACGCAGTATTTT. As protein: CASSGASGRGPDTQYF.

This chain joins TRBV27 and TRBJ2-1, with D unresolved. Per the germline V gene, CDR1 is MNHEY and CDR2 is SMNVEV (reference sequence). The CDR3 totals 13 residues. V was pared by 0 bases and J by 9 bases, with 9 bases between. CDR3 coding DNA: TGTGCCAGCAGTTTATCGAGAGTTTCTGAGCAGTTCTTC. The encoded protein is CASSLSRVSEQFF.

V is TRBV4-1 and J is TRBJ2-3; TRBD2 matches at 9 bases. The length of the CDR3 is 14 residues. Germline-derived CDR1 and CDR2 are MGHRA and YSYEKL. V trimming: 6 bases; J trimming: 3 bases; junction bases outside the gene matches: 4. The CDR3 sequence is CASRGLAGTDTQYF. As DNA, the CDR3 is TGCGCCAGCAGGGGGCTAGCGGGGACAGATACGCAGTATTTT.

This clone was detected only a few times. This chain connects TRBV5-1 to TRBJ2-1; 9 bases match TRBD2. Germline V gene sequence: CDR1 SGHRS, CDR2 YFSETQ. V was clipped by 0 bases and J by 6 bases; unmatched bases: 10. The CDR3 consists of 17 residues. The CDR3 sequence: CASSLARLADPGNEQFF. The CDR3 nucleotides read TGCGCCAGCAGCTTGGCGCGACTAGCGGACCCGGGCAATGAGCAGTTCTTC.

The chain couples TRBV2 to TRBJ2-3; D gene uncertain. V dropped 8 bases and J dropped 3 bases, with 15 bases sitting between them. The CDR3 length is 14 residues. CDR1 is SNHLY, CDR2 FYNNEI, per germline. CDR3: CASRHAIVTDTQYF. The CDR3 nucleotides read TGTGCCAGCCGCCATGCGATAGTAACAGATACGCAGTATTTT.

This chain links TRBV10-3 with TRBJ1-3; 7 nucleotides align to TRBD1. This CDR3 has 16 residues. Germline lookup yields CDR1 ENHRY and CDR2 SYGVKD. V dropped 6 bases and J dropped 0; count of bases not matched to a gene: 8. Written as DNA, the CDR3 is TGTGCCATCAGCCCGGGACAGCCGAGCTCTGGAAACACCATATATTTT. Amino acids: CAISPGQPSSGNTIYF.